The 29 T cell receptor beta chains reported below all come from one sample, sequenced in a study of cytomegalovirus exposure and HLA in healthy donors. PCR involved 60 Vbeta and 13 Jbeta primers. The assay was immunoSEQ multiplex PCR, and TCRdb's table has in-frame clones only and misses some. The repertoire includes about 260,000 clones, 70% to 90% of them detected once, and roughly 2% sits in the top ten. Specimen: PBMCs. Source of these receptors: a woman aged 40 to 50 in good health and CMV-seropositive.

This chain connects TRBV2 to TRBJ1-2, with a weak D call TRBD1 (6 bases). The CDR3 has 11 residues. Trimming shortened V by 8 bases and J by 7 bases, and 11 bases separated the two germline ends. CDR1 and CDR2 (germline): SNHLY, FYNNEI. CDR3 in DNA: TGTGCCAGCCATGGGGGCTTTGGCTACACCTTC. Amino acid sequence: CASHGGFGYTF. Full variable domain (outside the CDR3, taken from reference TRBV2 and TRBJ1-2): EPEVTQTPSHQVTQMGQEVILRCVPISNHLYFYWYRQILGQKVEFLVSFYNNEISEKSEIFDDQFSVERPDGSNFTLKIRSTKLEDSAMYFCASHGGFGYTFGSGTRLTVV.

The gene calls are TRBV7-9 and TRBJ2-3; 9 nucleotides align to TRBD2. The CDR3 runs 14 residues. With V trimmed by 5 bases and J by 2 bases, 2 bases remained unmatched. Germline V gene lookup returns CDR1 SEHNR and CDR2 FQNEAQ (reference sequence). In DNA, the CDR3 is TGTGCCAGCAGCAGACTAGCGGCCACAGATACGCAGTATTTT. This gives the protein CASSRLAATDTQYF.

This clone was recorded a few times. Here the CDR3 DNA reads TGTGCCAGCAGCGTAGTCGGGGGAGGGGAAGCTTTCTTT. Its translation is CASSVVGGGEAFF. The V gene is TRBV9, the J gene TRBJ1-1, with D maybe TRBD1 (5 bases). V gave up 0 bases and J gave up 8 bases, with 11 bases separating them. The CDR3 loop spans 13 amino acids. Germline values: CDR1 SGDLS, CDR2 YYNGEE.

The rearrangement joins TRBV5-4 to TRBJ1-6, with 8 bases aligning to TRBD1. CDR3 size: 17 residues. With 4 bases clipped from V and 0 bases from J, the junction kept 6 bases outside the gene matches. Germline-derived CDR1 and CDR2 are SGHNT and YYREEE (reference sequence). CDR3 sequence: CASSQGARSSYNSPLHF. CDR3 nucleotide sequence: TGTGCCAGCAGCCAGGGGGCCCGCAGCTCCTATAATTCACCCCTCCACTTT.

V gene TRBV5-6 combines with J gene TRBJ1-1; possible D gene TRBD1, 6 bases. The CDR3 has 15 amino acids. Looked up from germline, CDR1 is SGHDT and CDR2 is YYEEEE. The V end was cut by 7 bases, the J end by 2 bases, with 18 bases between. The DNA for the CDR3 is TGTGCCAGCTCGGGAGGACAGCTTACAAACACTGAAGCTTTCTTT. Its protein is CASSGGQLTNTEAFF.

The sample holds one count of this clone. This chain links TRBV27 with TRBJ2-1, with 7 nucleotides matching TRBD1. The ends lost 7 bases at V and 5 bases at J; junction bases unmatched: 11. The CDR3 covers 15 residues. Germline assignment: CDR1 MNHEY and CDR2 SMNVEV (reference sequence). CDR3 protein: CASIPLGQSHNEQFF. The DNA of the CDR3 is TGTGCCAGCATCCCTTTGGGACAGTCTCACAATGAGCAGTTCTTC.

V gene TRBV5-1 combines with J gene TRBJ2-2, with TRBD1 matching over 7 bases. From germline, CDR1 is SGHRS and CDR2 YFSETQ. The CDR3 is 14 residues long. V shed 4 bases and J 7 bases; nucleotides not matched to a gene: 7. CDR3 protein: CASSPNRGDGELFF. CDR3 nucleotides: TGCGCCAGCAGCCCAAACAGGGGTGACGGGGAGCTGTTTTTT. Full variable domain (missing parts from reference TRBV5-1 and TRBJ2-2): KAGVTQTPRYLIKTRGQQVTLSCSPISGHRSVSWYQQTPGQGLQFLFEYFSETQRNKGNFPGRFSGRQFSNSRSEMNVSTLELGDSALYLCASSPNRGDGELFFGEGSRLTVL.

The CDR3 loop reads CASSPGSETGEYF. In DNA form, the CDR3 reads TGTGCCAGTAGTCCTGGGTCCGAGACGGGAGAGTATTTT. The chain joins TRBV19 to TRBJ2-3; the D gene is possibly TRBD2 (6 bases). From germline, CDR1 is LNHDA and CDR2 SQIVND (reference sequence). V gave up 5 bases and J gave up 13 bases, with 19 bases separating them. This CDR3 region has 13 residues.

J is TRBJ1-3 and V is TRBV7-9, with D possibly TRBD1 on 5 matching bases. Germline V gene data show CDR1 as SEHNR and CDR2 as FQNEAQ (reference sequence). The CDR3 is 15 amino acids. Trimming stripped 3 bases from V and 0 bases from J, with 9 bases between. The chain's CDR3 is CASSFIGASGNTIYF. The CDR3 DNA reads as TGTGCCAGCAGCTTTATTGGGGCCTCTGGAAACACCATATATTTT.

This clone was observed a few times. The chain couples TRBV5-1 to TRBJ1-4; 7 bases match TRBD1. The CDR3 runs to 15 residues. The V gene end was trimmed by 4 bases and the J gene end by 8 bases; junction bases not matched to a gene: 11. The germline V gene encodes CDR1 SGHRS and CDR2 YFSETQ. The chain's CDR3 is CASSPGTAGEEKLFF. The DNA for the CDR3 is TGCGCCAGCAGCCCTGGGACAGCGGGGGAGGAAAAACTGTTTTTT.

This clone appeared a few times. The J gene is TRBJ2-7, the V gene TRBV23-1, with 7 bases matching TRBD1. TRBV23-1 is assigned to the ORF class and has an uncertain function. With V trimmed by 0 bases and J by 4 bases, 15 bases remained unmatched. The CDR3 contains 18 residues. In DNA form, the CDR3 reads TGCGCCAGCAGTCAATCGTTGGAAGAAGGGACAGAAATATACGAGCAGTACTTC. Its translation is CASSQSLEEGTEIYEQYF.

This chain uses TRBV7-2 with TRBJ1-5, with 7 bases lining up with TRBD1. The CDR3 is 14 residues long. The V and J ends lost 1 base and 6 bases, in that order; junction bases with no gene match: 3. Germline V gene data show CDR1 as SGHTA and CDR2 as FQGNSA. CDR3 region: CASSLEDRFQPQHF. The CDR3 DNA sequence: TGTGCCAGCAGCTTAGAGGACAGGTTTCAGCCCCAGCATTTT.

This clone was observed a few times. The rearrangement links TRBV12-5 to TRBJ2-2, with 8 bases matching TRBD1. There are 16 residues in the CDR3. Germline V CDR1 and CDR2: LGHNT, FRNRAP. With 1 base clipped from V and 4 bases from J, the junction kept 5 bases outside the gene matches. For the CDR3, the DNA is TGTGCTAGTGGTTTGGCCCAGGGGGCAGGCACCGGGGAGCTGTTTTTT. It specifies CASGLAQGAGTGELFF.

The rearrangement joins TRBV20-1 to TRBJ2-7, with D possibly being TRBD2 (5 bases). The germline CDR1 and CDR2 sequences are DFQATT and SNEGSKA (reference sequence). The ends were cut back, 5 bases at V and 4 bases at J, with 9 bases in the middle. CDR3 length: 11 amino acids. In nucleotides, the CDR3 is TGCAGTGCTCGCCGGGAATACGAGCAGTACTTC. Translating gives CSARREYEQYF.

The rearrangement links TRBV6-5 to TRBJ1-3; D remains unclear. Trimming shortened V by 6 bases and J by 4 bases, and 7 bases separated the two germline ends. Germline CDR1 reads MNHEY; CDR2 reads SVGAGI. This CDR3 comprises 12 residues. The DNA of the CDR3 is TGTGCCAGCAGCTCTACGGGAAACACCATATATTTT. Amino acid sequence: CASSSTGNTIYF.

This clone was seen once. The DNA for the CDR3 is TGCGCCAGCAGCCTGATATTTCAGGGCCTCAGCTCCTACGAGCAGTACTTC. It yields the protein CASSLIFQGLSSYEQYF. The gene calls are TRBV4-3 and TRBJ2-7; D is perhaps TRBD1 (5 bases). V was clipped by 4 bases and J by 0 bases, with 19 bases between them. CDR1 and CDR2 from the germline V gene are LGHNA and YSLEER. This CDR3 spans 17 amino acids.

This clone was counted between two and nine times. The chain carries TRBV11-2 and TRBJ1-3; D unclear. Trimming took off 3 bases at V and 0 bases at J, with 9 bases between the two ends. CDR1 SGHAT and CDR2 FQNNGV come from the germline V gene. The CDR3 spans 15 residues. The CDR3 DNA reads TGTGCCAGCAGCTTCGATGTGCGCTCTGGAAACACCATATATTTT. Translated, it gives CASSFDVRSGNTIYF.

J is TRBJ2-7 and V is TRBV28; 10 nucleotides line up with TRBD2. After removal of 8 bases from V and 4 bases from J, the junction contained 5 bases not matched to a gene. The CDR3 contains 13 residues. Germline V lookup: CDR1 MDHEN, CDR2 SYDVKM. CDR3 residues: CASRRSGRYEQYF. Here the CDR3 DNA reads TGTGCCAGCCGACGTAGCGGGAGGTACGAGCAGTACTTC.

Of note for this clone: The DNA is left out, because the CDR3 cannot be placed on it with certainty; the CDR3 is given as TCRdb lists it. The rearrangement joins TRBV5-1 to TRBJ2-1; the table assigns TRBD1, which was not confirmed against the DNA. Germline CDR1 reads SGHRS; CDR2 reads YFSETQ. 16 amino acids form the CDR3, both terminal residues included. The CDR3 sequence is CASSSSVGAAYNEQFF.

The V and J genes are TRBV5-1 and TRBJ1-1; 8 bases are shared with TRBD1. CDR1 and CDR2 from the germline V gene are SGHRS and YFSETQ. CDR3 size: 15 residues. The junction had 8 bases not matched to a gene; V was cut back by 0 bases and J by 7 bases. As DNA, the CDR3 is TGCGCCAGCAGCTTGGGGTCAGGGGGCAATAATGAAGCTTTCTTT. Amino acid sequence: CASSLGSGGNNEAFF.

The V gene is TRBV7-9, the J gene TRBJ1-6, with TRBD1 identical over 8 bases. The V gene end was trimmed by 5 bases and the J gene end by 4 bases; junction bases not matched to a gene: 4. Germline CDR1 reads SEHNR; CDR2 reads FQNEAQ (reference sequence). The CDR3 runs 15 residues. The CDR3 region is CASSEQGGYNSPLHF. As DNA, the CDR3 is TGTGCCAGCAGCGAACAGGGGGGGTATAATTCACCCCTCCACTTT.

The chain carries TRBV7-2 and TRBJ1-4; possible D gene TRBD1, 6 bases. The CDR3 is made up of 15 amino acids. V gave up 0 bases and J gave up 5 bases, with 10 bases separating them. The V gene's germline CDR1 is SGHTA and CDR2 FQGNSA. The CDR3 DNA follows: TGTGCCAGCAGCTTAGCACGGGACACGAATGAAAAACTGTTTTTT. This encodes CASSLARDTNEKLFF.

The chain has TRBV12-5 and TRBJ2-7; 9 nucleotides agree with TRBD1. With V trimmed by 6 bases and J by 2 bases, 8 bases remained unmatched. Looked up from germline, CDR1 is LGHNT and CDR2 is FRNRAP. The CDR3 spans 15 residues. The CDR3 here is CASGPPGTGTYEQYF. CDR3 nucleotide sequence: TGTGCTAGTGGACCCCCCGGGACAGGGACCTACGAGCAGTACTTC.

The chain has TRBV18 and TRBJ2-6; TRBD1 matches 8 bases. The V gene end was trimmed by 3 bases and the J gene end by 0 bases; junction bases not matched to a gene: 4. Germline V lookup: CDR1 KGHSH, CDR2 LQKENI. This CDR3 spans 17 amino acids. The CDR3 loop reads CASSPGQASSGANVLTF. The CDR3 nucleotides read TGTGCCAGCTCACCGGGACAGGCCTCCTCTGGGGCCAACGTCCTGACTTTC.

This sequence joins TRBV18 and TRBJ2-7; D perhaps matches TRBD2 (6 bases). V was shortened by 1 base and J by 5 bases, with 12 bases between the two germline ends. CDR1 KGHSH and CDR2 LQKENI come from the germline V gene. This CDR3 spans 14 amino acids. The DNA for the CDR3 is TGTGCCAGCTCACCACGAGCCAGGGAGGACGAGCAGTACTTC. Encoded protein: CASSPRAREDEQYF.

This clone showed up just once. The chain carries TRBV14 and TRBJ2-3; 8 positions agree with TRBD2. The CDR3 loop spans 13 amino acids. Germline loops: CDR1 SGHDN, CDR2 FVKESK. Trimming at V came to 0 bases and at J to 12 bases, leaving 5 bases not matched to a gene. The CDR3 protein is CASSQDLGGAQYF. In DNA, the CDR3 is TGTGCCAGCAGCCAAGATCTCGGGGGGGCTCAGTATTTT.

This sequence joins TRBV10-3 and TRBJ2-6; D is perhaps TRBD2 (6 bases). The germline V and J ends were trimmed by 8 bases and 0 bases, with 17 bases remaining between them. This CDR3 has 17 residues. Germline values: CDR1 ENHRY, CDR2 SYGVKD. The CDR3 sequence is CAIAQGGPDSGANVLTF. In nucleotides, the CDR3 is TGTGCCATCGCCCAGGGAGGTCCCGACTCTGGGGCCAACGTCCTGACTTTC.

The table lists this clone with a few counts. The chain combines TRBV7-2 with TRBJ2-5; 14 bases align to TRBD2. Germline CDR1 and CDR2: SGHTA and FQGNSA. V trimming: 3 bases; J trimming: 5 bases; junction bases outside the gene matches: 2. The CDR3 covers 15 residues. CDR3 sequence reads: CASSLGLAGVETQYF. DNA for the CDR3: TGTGCCAGCAGCTTGGGACTAGCGGGAGTGGAGACCCAGTACTTC.

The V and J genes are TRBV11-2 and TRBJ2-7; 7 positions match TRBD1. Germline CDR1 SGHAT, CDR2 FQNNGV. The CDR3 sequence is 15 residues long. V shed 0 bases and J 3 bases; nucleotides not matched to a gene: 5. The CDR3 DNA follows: TGTGCCAGCAGCTTAGACTCACAGGGGAACTACGAGCAGTACTTC. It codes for CASSLDSQGNYEQYF.